This T cell receptor beta chain comes out of a study of cytomegalovirus exposure and HLA in healthy donors. The study's findings and limits: HLA alleles showed associations with around 15,000 TCR beta sequences in a later analysis, at a 0.05 false discovery rate. Among donors in an Asian-associated ancestry cluster, a later analysis reportedly found fewer N-insertions than the roughly 680-donor mean.

The donors gave bone marrow, and they were healthy. The study ran its PCR with 60 Vbeta and 13 Jbeta primers. Clones were sequenced by immunoSEQ multiplex PCR, and TCRdb holds only the in-frame ones, with some missing. The profile shows 200,000 or so clones, roughly 80% of them singletons. The CDR3 loop spans 13 amino acids. Per the germline V gene, CDR1 is KGHSH and CDR2 is LQKENI. Between the trimmed V and J ends, which lost 3 bases and 8 bases, there was a span of 13 bases. Points on this clone: The target antigen is unknown.

The source material was PBMCs. The J gene is TRBJ1-2, the V gene TRBV18; D gene uncertain. The TCR comes from a woman between 50 and 59 years old in good health and CMV-seropositive. This chain's CDR3 is CASSPPSDGGYTF. Here the CDR3 DNA reads TGTGCCAGCTCACCCCCGAGCGACGGGGGCTACACCTTC.